This TCR beta chain came from a study of T cell repertoires in cytomegalovirus infection. As for the study in general: As its CMV epitopes, the study selected recently identified HLA-C-restricted and well-studied HLA-B-restricted targets. Public TCR beta signatures marked donors with CMV infection and the matching HLA.

This clonotype has a handful of counts. Its antigen is currently unknown. The CDR3 runs 18 residues. From germline, CDR1 is MNHEY and CDR2 SMNVEV (reference sequence). Trimming cost V 4 bases and J 8 bases, with 26 bases left between them. Each CDR3 protein gets one entry after TCRdb re-called the reads with MiXCR. Among about 350,000 distinct CDR3 sequences listed, roughly a third were seen once. Study-level points and caveats: HLA-C-restricted CMV clonotypes gave the most frequent clonotype in two of eight donors. Individuals carrying CMV plus the relevant HLA were identified by cumulative frequency of public TCR beta families.

The sequences come from cultured PBMCs, collected from culture after CMV antigen stimulation. This chain connects TRBV27 to TRBJ1-4; possible D gene TRBD1, 6 bases. This clonotype was obtained from a human donor in good health (CMV status not recorded). Some clones in this sample may be carry-over from other donors' samples. The CDR3 sequence is CASSSQVPGHSGGEKLFF. CDR3 sequence (DNA): TGTGCCAGCAGTTCCCAAGTCCCGGGACATTCGGGAGGGGAAAAACTGTTTTTT.